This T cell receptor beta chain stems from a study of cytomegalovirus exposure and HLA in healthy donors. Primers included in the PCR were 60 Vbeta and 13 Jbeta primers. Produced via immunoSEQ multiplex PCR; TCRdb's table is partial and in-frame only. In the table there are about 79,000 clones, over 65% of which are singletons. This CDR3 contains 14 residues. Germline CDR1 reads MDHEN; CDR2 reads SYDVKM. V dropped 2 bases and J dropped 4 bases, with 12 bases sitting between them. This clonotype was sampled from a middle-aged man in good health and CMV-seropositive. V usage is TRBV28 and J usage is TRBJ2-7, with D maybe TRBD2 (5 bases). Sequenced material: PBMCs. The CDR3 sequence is CASSLMDFPYEQYF. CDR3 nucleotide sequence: TGTGCCAGCAGTTTAATGGACTTCCCTTACGAGCAGTACTTC.